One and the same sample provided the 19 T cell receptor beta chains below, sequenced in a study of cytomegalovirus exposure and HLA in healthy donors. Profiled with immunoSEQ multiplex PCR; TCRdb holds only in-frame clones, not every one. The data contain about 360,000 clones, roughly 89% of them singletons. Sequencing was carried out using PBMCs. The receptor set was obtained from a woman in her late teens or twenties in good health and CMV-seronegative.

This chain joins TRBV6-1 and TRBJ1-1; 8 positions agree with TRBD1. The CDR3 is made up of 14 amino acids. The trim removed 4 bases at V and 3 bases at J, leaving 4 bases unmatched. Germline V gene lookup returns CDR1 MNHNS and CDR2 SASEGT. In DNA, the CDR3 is TGTGCCAGCAGTGTCAGGGGGCTCGACACTGAAGCTTTCTTT. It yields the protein CASSVRGLDTEAFF.

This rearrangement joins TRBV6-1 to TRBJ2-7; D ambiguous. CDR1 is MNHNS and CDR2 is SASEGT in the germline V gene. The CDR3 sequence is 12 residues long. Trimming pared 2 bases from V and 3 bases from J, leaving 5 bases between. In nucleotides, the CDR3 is TGTGCCAGCAGTGAAAACAGCTACGAGCAGTACTTC. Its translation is CASSENSYEQYF.

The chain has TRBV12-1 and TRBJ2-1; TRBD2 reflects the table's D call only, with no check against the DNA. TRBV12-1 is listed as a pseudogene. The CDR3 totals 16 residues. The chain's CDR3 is CASSFALLEAYNEQFF. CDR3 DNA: TGTGCCAGCAGCTTTGCGCTACTAGAGGCCTACAATGAGCAGTTCTTC.

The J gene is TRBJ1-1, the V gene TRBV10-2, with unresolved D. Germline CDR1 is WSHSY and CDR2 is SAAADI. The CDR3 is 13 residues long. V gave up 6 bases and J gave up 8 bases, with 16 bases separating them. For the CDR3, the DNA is TGCGCCAGCAGGGGGAGGGAAGATGGGGAAGCTTTCTTT. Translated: CASRGREDGEAFF.

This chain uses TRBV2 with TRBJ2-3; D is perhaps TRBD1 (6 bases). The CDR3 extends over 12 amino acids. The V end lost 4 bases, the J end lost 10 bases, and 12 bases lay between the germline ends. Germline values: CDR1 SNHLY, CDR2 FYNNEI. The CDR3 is CASSGQVTAQYF. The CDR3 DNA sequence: TGTGCCAGCAGTGGACAGGTCACGGCGCAGTATTTT.

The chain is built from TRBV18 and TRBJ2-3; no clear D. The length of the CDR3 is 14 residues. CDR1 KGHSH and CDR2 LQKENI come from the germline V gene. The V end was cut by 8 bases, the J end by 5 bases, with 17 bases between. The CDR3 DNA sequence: TGTGCCAGCCATCAGCGACTCGACTTAGATACGCAGTATTTT. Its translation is CASHQRLDLDTQYF.

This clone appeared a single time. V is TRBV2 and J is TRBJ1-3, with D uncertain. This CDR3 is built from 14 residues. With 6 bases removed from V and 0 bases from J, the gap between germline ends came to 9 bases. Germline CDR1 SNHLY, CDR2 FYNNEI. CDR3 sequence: CASRYRSSGNTIYF. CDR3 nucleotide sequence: TGTGCCAGCAGGTACAGAAGCTCTGGAAACACCATATATTTT.

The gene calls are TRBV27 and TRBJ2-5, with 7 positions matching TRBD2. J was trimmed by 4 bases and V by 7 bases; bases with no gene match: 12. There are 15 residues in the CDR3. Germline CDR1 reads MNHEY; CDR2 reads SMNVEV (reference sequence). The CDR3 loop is CASKGSSGTAETQYF. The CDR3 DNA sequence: TGTGCCAGCAAGGGTTCTAGCGGAACAGCAGAGACCCAGTACTTC.

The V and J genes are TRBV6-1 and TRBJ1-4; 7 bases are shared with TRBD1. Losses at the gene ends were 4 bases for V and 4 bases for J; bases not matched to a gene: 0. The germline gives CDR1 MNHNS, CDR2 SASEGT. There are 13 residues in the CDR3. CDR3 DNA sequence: TGTGCCAGCAGTGGACAGGGTAATGAAAAACTGTTTTTT. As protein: CASSGQGNEKLFF.

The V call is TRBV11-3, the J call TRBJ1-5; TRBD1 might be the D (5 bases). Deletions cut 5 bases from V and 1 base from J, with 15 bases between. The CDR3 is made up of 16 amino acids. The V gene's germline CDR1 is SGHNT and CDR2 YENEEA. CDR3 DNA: TGTGCCAGCAGCCAACAGAACAGGAAAAGCAATCAGCCCCAGCATTTT. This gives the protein CASSQQNRKSNQPQHF.

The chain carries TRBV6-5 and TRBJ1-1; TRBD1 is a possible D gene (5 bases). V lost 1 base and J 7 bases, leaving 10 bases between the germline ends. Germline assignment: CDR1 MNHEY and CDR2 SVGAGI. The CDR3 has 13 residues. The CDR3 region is CASSYWQGNEAFF. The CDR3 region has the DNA TGTGCCAGCAGTTACTGGCAGGGAAATGAAGCTTTCTTT.

The CDR3 region has the DNA TGCGCCAGCAGCTTGGGGACATCCAACACTGAAGCTTTCTTT. This encodes CASSLGTSNTEAFF. The rearrangement uses TRBV5-1 and TRBJ1-1, with D perhaps TRBD1 (5 bases). The ends were cut back, 0 bases at V and 2 bases at J, with 8 bases in the middle. Germline lookup yields CDR1 SGHRS and CDR2 YFSETQ. The CDR3 sequence is 14 residues long.

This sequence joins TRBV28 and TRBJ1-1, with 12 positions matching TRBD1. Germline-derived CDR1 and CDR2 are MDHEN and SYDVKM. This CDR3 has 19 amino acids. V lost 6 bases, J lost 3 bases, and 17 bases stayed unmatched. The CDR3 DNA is TGTGCCAGCAGGACCGCGGGACAGGGGGCGCGGGTGGGTGACACTGAAGCTTTCTTT. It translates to CASRTAGQGARVGDTEAFF. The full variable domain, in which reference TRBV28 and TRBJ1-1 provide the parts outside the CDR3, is DVKVTQSSRYLVKRTGEKVFLECVQDMDHENMFWYRQDPGLGLRLIYFSYDVKMKEKGDIPEGYSVSREKKERFSLILESASTNQTSMYLCASRTAGQGARVGDTEAFFGQGTRLTVV.

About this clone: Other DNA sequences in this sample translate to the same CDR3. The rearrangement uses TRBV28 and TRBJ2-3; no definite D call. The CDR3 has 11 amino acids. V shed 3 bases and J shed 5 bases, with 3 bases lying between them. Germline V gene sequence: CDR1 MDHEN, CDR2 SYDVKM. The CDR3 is CASSFGDTQYF. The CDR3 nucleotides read TGTGCCAGCAGTTTCGGAGATACGCAGTATTTT.

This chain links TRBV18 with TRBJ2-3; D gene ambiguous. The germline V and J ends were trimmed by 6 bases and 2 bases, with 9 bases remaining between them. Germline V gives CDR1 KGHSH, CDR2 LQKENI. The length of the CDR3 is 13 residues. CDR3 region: CASSLSPTDTQYF. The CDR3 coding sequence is TGTGCCAGCTCTCTAAGCCCCACAGATACGCAGTATTTT.

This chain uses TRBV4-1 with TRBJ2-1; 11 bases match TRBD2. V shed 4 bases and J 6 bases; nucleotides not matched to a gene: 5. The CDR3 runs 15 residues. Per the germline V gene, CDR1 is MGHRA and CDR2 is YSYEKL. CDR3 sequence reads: CASSRLGLAVNEQFF. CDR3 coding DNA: TGCGCCAGCAGCCGCCTGGGACTAGCGGTCAATGAGCAGTTCTTC.

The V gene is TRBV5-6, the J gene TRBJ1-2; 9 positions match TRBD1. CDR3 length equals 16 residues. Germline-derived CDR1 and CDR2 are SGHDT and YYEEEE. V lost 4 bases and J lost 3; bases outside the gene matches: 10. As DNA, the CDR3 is TGTGCCAGCAGCCCTGGGGGGCGGACAGGGGACTATGGCTACACCTTC. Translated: CASSPGGRTGDYGYTF.

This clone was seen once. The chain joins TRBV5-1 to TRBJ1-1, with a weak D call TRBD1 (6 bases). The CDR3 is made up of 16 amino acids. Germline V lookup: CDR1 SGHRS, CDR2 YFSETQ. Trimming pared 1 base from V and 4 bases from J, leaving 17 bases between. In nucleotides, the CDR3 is TGCGCCAGCAGCTTGACCCTATCAGGGGTAGTCACTGAAGCTTTCTTT. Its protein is CASSLTLSGVVTEAFF.

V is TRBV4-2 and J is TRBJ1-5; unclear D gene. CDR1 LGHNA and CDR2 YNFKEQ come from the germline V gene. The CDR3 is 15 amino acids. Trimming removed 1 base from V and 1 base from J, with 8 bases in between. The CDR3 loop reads CASSQGLLSNQPQHF. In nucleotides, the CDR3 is TGTGCCAGCAGCCAAGGACTGTTAAGCAATCAGCCCCAGCATTTT.